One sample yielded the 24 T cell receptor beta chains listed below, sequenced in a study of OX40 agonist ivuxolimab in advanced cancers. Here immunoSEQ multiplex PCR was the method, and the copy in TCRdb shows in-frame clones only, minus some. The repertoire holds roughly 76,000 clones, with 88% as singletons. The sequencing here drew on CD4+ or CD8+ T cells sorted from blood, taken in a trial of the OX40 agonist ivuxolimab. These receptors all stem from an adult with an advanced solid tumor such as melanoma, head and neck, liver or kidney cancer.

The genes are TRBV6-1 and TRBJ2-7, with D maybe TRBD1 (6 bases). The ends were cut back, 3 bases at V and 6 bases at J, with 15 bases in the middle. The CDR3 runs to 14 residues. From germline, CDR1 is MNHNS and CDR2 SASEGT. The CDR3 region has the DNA TGTGCCAGCAGTGAGAGGGACGGACAGCTCGAGCAGTACTTC. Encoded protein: CASSERDGQLEQYF.

The CDR3 DNA reads TGTGCCAGCAGCGTAGGCGGAACATCTAACTATGGCTACACCTTC. This encodes CASSVGGTSNYGYTF. The chain recombines TRBV9 with TRBJ1-2; unclear D gene. The CDR3 extends over 15 amino acids. The germline V and J ends were trimmed by 0 bases and 0 bases, with 9 bases remaining between them. CDR1 is SGDLS and CDR2 is YYNGEE in the germline V gene.

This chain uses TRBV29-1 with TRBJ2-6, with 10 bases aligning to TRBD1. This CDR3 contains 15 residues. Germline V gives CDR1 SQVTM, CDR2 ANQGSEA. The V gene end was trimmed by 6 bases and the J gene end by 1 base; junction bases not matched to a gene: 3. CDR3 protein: CSVRQGASGANVLTF. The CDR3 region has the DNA TGCAGCGTCCGACAGGGGGCGTCTGGGGCCAACGTCCTGACTTTC.

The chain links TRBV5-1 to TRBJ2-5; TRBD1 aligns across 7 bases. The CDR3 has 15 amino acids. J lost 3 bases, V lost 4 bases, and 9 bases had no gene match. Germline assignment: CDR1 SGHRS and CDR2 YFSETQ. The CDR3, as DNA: TGCGCCAGCAGCCGCCTAGGAGACAGGGAAGAGACCCAGTACTTC. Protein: CASSRLGDREETQYF. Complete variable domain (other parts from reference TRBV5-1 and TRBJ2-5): KAGVTQTPRYLIKTRGQQVTLSCSPISGHRSVSWYQQTPGQGLQFLFEYFSETQRNKGNFPGRFSGRQFSNSRSEMNVSTLELGDSALYLCASSRLGDREETQYFGPGTRLLVL.

The CDR3 sequence: CASSRTGTGIETQYF. CDR3 in DNA: TGTGCCAGCAGTCGAACCGGGACAGGGATAGAGACCCAGTACTTC. V gene TRBV6-5 combines with J gene TRBJ2-5; the match to TRBD1 covers 9 bases. This CDR3 has 15 residues. Germline values: CDR1 MNHEY, CDR2 SVGAGI. The V gene end was trimmed by 5 bases and the J gene end by 4 bases; junction bases not matched to a gene: 8.

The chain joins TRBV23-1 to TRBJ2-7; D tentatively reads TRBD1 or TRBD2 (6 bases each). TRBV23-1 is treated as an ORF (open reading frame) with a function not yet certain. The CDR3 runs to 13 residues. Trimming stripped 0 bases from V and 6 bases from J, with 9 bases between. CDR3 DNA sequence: TGCGCCAGCAGTCAATCGAAGGGGGGCGAGCAGTACTTC. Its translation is CASSQSKGGEQYF.

The CDR3 DNA is TGCGCCAGCAGCTTGGCTAACTATGGCTACACCTTC. Protein product: CASSLANYGYTF. V usage is TRBV5-1 and J usage is TRBJ1-2; the D is unclear. V lost 0 bases to trimming and J lost 0 bases, with 0 bases between them. Germline lookup yields CDR1 SGHRS and CDR2 YFSETQ. The CDR3 runs 12 residues. Full variable domain (missing parts from reference TRBV5-1 and TRBJ1-2): KAGVTQTPRYLIKTRGQQVTLSCSPISGHRSVSWYQQTPGQGLQFLFEYFSETQRNKGNFPGRFSGRQFSNSRSEMNVSTLELGDSALYLCASSLANYGYTFGSGTRLTVV.

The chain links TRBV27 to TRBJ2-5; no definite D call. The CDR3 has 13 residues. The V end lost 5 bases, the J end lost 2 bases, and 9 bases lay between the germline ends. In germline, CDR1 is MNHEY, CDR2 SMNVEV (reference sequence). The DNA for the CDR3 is TGTGCCAGCAGTCGGGTCAGACAAGAGACCCAGTACTTC. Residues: CASSRVRQETQYF.

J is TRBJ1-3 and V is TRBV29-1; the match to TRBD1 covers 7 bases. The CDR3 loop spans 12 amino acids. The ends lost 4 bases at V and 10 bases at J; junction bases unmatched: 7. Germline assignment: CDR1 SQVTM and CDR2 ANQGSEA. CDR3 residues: CSVVGDSQTIYF. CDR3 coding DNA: TGCAGCGTTGTGGGGGACAGTCAAACCATATATTTT.

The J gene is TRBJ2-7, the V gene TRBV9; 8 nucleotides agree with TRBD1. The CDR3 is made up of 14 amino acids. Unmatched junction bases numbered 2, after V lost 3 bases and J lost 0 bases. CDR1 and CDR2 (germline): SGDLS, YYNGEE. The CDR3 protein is CASSGTGNSYEQYF. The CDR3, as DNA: TGTGCCAGCAGCGGGACAGGGAACTCCTACGAGCAGTACTTC.

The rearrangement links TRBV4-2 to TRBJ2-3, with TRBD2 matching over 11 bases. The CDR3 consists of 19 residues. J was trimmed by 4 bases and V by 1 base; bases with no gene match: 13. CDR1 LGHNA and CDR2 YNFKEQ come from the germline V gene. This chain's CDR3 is CASSQAVPGLAGRADTQYF. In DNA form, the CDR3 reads TGTGCCAGCAGCCAAGCTGTACCTGGACTAGCGGGCAGGGCAGATACGCAGTATTTT.

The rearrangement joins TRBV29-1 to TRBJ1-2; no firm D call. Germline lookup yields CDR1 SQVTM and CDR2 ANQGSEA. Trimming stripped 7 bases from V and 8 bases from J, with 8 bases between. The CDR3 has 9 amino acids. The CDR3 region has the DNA TGCAGCGCCAGTGAAGGCTACACCTTC. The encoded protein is CSASEGYTF.

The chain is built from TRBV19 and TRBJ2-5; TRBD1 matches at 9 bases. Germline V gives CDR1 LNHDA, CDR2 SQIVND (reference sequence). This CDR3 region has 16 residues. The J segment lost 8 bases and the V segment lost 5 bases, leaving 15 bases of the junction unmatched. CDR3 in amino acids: CASSVSRGQGNPTQYF. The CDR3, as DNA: TGTGCCAGTAGTGTGTCAAGAGGACAGGGGAATCCAACCCAGTACTTC.

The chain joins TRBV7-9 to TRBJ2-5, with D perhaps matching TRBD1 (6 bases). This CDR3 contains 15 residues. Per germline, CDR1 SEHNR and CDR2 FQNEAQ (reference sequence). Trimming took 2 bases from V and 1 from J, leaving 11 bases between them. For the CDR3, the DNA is TGTGCCAGCAGCTTAAATGGACAGCGCCAAGAGACCCAGTACTTC. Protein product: CASSLNGQRQETQYF. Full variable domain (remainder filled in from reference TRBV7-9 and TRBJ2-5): DTGVSQNPRHKITKRGQNVTFRCDPISEHNRLYWYRQTLGQGPEFLTYFQNEAQLEKSRLLSDRFSAERPKGSFSTLEIQRTEQGDSAMYLCASSLNGQRQETQYFGPGTRLLVL.

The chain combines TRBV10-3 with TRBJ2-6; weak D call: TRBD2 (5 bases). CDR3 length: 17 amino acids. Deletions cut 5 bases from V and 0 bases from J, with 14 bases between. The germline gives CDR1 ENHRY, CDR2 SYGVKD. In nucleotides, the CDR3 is TGTGCCATCAGTCCTTTGGGCGGGCCCTCTGGGGCCAACGTCCTGACTTTC. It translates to CAISPLGGPSGANVLTF.

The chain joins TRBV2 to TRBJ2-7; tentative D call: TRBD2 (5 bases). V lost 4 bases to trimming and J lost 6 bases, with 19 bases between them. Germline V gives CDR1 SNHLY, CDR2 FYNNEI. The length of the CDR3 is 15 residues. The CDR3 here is CASSGVRLVAGEQYF. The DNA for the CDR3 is TGTGCCAGCAGTGGGGTGCGGTTGGTGGCGGGCGAGCAGTACTTC. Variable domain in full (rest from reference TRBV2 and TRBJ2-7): EPEVTQTPSHQVTQMGQEVILRCVPISNHLYFYWYRQILGQKVEFLVSFYNNEISEKSEIFDDQFSVERPDGSNFTLKIRSTKLEDSAMYFCASSGVRLVAGEQYFGPGTRLTVT.

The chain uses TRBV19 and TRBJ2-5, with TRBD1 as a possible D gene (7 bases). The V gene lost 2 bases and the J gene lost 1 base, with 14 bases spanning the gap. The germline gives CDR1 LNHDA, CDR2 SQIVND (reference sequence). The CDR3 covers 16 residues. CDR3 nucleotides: TGTGCCAGTAGTATACGGGGGTGGGACAGCCAAGAGACCCAGTACTTC. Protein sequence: CASSIRGWDSQETQYF.

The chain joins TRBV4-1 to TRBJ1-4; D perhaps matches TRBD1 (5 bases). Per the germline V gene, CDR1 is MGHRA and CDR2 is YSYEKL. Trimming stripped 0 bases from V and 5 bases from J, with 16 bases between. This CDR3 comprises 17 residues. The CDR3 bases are TGCGCCAGCAGCCAAGATTTTAGGCAGGGACCGAATGAAAAACTGTTTTTT. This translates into CASSQDFRQGPNEKLFF.

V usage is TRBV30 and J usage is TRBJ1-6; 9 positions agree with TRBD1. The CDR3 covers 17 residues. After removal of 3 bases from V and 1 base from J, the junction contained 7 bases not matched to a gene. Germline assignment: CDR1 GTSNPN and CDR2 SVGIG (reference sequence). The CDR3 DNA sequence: TGTGCCTGGAGCGTGGACAGGGGTTGGTCCTATAATTCACCCCTCCACTTT. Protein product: CAWSVDRGWSYNSPLHF.

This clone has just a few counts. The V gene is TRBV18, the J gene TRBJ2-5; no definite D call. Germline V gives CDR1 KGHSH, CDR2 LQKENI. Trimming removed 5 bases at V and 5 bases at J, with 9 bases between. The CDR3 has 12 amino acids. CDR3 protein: CASSSKGETQYF. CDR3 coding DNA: TGTGCCAGCTCATCAAAAGGGGAGACCCAGTACTTC.

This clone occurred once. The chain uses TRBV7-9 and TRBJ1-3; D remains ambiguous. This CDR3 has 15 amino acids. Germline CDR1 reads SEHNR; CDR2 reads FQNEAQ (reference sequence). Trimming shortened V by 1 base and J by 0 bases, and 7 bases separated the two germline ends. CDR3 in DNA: TGTGCCAGCAGCTTAGTACTGAGCTCTGGAAACACCATATATTTT. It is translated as CASSLVLSSGNTIYF.

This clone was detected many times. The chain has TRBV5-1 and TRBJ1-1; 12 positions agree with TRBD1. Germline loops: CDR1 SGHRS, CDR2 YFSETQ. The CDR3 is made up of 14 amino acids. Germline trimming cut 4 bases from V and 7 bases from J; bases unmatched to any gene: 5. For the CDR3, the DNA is TGCGCCAGCAGCAAGGGACAGGGGGCCTTTGAAGCTTTCTTT. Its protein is CASSKGQGAFEAFF.

The CDR3 DNA follows: TGTGCCAGCAGCTTAGGGGACCACTCAGATACGCAGTATTTT. This translates into CASSLGDHSDTQYF. The chain recombines TRBV7-3 with TRBJ2-3; D might be TRBD1 or TRBD2, each matching 5 bases. Trimming shortened V by 2 bases and J by 4 bases, and 10 bases separated the two germline ends. CDR1 SGHTA and CDR2 FQGTGA come from the germline V gene. The CDR3 runs to 14 residues.

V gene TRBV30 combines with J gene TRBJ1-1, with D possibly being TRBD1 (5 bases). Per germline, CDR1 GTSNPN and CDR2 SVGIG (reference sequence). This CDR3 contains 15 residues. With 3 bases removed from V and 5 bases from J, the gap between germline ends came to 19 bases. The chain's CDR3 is CAWRYGVGGETEAFF. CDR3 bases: TGTGCCTGGAGATATGGCGTTGGGGGGGAAACTGAAGCTTTCTTT.